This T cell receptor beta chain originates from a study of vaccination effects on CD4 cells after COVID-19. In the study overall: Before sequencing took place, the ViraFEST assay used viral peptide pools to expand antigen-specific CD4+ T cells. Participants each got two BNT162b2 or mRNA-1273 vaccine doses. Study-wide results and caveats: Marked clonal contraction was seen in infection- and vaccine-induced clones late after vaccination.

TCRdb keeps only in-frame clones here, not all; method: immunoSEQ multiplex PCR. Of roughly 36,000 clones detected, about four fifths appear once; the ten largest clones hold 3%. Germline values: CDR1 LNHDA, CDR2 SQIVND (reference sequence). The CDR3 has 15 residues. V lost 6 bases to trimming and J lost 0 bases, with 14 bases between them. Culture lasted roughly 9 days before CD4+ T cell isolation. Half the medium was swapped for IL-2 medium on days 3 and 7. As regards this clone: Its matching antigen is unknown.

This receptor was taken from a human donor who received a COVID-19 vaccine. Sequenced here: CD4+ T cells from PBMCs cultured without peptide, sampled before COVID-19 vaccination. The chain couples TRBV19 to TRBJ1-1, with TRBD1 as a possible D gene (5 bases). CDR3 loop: CASRKQATMNTEAFF. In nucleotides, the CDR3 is TGTGCCAGTAGAAAACAGGCGACGATGAACACTGAAGCTTTCTTT.